This T cell receptor (beta chain) was observed in a study of OX40 agonist ivuxolimab in advanced cancers. The CDR3 covers 16 residues. The V gene's germline CDR1 is SGHRS and CDR2 YFSETQ. V was trimmed by 4 bases and J by 6 bases, leaving 23 bases between them. This clone was seen a handful of times. Measured with immunoSEQ multiplex PCR; TCRdb has only the in-frame clones, and not every one. The sample shows about 60,000 clones, 85% of them seen only once. The V call is TRBV5-1, the J call TRBJ2-7; perhaps D is TRBD1 or TRBD2 (6 bases each). The sequence was collected from an adult with an advanced solid tumor such as melanoma, head and neck, liver or kidney cancer. The material was CD4+ or CD8+ T cells sorted from blood, obtained in a trial of the OX40 agonist ivuxolimab. CDR3 DNA: TGCGCCAGCAGCCTGATACCCGGGACCGAGGGGGGCGAGCAGTACTTC. As protein: CASSLIPGTEGGEQYF.